The sample holds many counts of the clone carrying this TCR beta chain. Its antigen remains unidentified. This record belongs to a study of T cells in Graves' hyperthyroidism and ophthalmopathy. TCR beta CDR3 regions were amplified from RNA. The HTBI set primed first-round TCR CDR3 RT-PCR. TCRdb re-called the multiplex PCR reads with MiXCR, one entry per CDR3 protein. The data contain 530,000 or so distinct CDR3 sequences, around 45% of them singletons. V was clipped by 4 bases and J by 4 bases, with 11 bases between them. The CDR3 is 14 amino acids. Study observations and caveats: Blood also held most thyroid clonotypes expanded beyond 0.001.

Hyperthyroidism had been newly diagnosed in patients aged 18 to 65, and its duration was under 2 months. Any patient presenting with uncontrolled infection, other autoimmune disease, pregnancy or lactation was left out. Clinical symptoms, serum thyroxine and TRAb, thyroid ultrasound and orbital computed tomography together formed the diagnostic basis. The chain joins TRBV12-3 or TRBV12-4 to TRBJ1-5; tentative D call: TRBD1 (6 bases). Sequencing was done on a sample of peripheral blood or thyroid tissue (not recorded which). The receptor was derived from a woman under 30 with Graves' hyperthyroidism. The CDR3 bases are TGTGCCAGCAGTTACGGACAGTCAAATCAGCCCCAGCATTTT. Protein product: CASSYGQSNQPQHF.